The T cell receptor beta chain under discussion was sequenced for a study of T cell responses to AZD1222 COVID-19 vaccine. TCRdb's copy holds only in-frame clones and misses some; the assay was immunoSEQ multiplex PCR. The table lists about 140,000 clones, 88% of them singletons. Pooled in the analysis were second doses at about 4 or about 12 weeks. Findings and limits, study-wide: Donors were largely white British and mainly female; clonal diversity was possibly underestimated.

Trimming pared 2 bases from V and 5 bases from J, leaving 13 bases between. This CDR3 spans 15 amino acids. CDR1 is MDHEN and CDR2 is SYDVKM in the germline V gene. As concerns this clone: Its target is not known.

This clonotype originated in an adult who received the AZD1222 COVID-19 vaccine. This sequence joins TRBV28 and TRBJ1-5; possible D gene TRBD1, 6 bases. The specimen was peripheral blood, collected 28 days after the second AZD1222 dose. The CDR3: CASSLTGLRDQPQHF. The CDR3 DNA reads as TGTGCCAGCAGTTTAACAGGGTTAAGGGATCAGCCCCAGCATTTT.